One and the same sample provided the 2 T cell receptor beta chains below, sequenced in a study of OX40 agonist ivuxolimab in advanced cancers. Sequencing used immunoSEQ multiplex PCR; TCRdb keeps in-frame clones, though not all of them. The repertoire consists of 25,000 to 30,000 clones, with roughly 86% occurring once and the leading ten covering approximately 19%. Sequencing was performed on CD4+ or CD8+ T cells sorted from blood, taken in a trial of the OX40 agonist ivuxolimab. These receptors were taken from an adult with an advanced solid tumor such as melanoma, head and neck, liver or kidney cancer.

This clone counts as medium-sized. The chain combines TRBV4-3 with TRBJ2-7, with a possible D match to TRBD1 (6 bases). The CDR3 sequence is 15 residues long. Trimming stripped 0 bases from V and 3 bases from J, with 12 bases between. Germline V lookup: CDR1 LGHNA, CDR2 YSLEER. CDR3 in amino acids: CASSQDRDRYYEQYF. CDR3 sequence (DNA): TGCGCCAGCAGCCAAGATCGAGACAGGTACTACGAGCAGTACTTC.

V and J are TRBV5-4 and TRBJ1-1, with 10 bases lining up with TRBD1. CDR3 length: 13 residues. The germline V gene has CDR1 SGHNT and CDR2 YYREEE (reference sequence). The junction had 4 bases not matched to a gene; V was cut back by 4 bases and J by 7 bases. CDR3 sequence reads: CASSLGTGVEAFF. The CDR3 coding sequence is TGTGCCAGCAGCCTCGGGACAGGGGTTGAAGCTTTCTTT.